This T cell receptor (beta chain) was obtained from a study of blood T cell repertoires in COVID-19. Using immunoSEQ multiplex PCR, the repertoire was profiled, and TCRdb retains in-frame clones only, with some absent. This table holds under 350,000 clones, about 86% found once. Participant ages covered roughly 18 to 89 years across 25 or so US areas. This CDR3 comprises 14 residues. Looked up from germline, CDR1 is SGDLS and CDR2 is YYNGEE. The V end was cut by 4 bases, the J end by 4 bases, with 9 bases between. Input material: PBMCs or T cells enriched from blood (not recorded which). The receptor was isolated from a woman in her thirties or forties with acute COVID-19. The genes are TRBV9 and TRBJ2-6; no definite D call. The CDR3 DNA reads TGTGCCAGCAGCCCCGCGTCGGGGGCCAACGTCCTGACTTTC. It encodes CASSPASGANVLTF.